The text below deals with one T cell receptor beta chain. This sample was included in a study of blood T cell repertoires in COVID-19. The overall study: Spain, Italy and the United States supplied samples that represented acute and convalescent COVID-19.

The repertoire was sequenced with immunoSEQ multiplex PCR; TCRdb's copy has only in-frame clones and lacks some. Here the sample spans roughly 200,000 clones, approximately 80% being singletons. Trimming took 4 bases from V and 4 from J; bases not matched to a gene: 7. This CDR3 region has 15 residues. Germline CDR1 and CDR2: SGHRS and YFSETQ. This clonotype was sampled from a middle-aged woman with COVID-19, enrolled during active disease. Sequencing was done on a sample of peripheral blood. The J gene is TRBJ1-2, the V gene TRBV5-1, with 10 bases matching TRBD1. For the CDR3, the DNA is TGCGCCAGCAGCCCCGACAGGGGGCGGGCCTATGGCTACACCTTC. Protein sequence: CASSPDRGRAYGYTF.